Included here is one T cell receptor (beta chain) sequence, with context. Its specificity is not known. Germline is not matched at one junction end, which may reflect a read error. This entry comes from a study of blood T cells in healthy people across ages. General study results and limits: Diversity estimates from one million T cells were considered underestimates.

The CDR3 runs to 13 residues. Germline lookup yields CDR1 KGHSH and CDR2 LQKENI. In each sample, at least 7 million PBMCs were isolated. A second PCR, run for roughly 6 to 11 cycles, used a sample-barcoded 5' primer plus a J-beta primer mix. Each of the cDNA molecules was tagged by a template-switch adaptor with 12 random nucleotides. TCRdb re-derived calls from the 5' RACE reads in MiXCR, one entry per CDR3 protein. The sample holds around 1,700,000 distinct CDR3 sequences, under 30% seen once. The receptor was derived from a woman aged 25-40 years in good health. The material sequenced was blood. V and J are TRBV18 and TRBJ2-1, with TRBD1 as a possible D gene (6 bases). CDR3 region: CASSLDRTNEQLF. The CDR3 DNA follows: TGTGCCAGCTCCCTCGACAGGACCAATGAGCAGTTATTC.